The 24 T cell receptor beta chains presented below share a single source sample, sequenced in a study of shared clonotypes between healthy human individuals. Method: immunoSEQ multiplex PCR; TCRdb's copy keeps in-frame clones and lacks some. This table has about 1.1 million clones, approximately 77% appearing once. Source material: memory CD4+ T cells from PBMCs. Subset here: CD45RA-negative fraction. These receptors were taken from a young man in good health. Some clones in this sample may be carry-over from other donors' samples.

In the case of this clone: The sample carries other DNA sequences with the same CDR3. CDR3 sequence (DNA): TGTGCCAGCAGCCAGCCGGGACGGACCTACAATGAGCAGTTCTTC. Translating it yields CASSQPGRTYNEQFF. The chain is built from TRBV4-2 and TRBJ2-1; D may be TRBD1 or TRBD2 (5 bases each). The CDR3 contains 15 residues. Looked up from germline, CDR1 is LGHNA and CDR2 is YNFKEQ. Trimming left V 3 bases short and J 2 bases short, with 11 bases between.

In the case of this clone: With a much larger clone just one base away, this may be a read error. This specimen includes other DNA sequences encoding the same CDR3. The chain combines TRBV29-1 with TRBJ1-1; D perhaps matches TRBD1 (5 bases). Per germline, CDR1 SQVTM and CDR2 ANQGSEA. The CDR3 has 12 residues. CDR3 protein: CSGARGANEAFF. The CDR3 DNA sequence: TGCAGCGGGGCGAGAGGGGCCAATGAAGCCTTCTTT.

This clone has only a few counts. V usage is TRBV11-2 and J usage is TRBJ1-5, with D uncertain. This CDR3 is 14 amino acids long. Trimming took 0 bases from V and 0 from J, leaving 3 bases between them. Germline V gene lookup returns CDR1 SGHAT and CDR2 FQNNGV. The CDR3 DNA sequence: TGTGCCAGCAGCTTAGACAGTAGCAATCAGCCCCAGCATTTT. This translates into CASSLDSSNQPQHF.

V gene TRBV19 combines with J gene TRBJ1-2; a weak D match, TRBD1 (6 bases). Germline V gene lookup returns CDR1 LNHDA and CDR2 SQIVND (reference sequence). The CDR3 has 16 amino acids. With 7 bases removed from V and 0 bases from J, the gap between germline ends came to 18 bases. CDR3 protein: CASKPGQTLTNYGYTF. In DNA form, the CDR3 reads TGTGCCAGTAAGCCGGGACAAACATTAACTAACTATGGCTACACCTTC. The full variable domain, with the rest looked up from reference TRBV19 and TRBJ1-2, is DGGITQSPKYLFRKEGQNVTLSCEQNLNHDAMYWYRQDPGQGLRLIYYSQIVNDFQKGDIAEGYSVSREKKESFPLTVTSAQKNPTAFYLCASKPGQTLTNYGYTFGSGTRLTVV.

The chain carries TRBV7-2 and TRBJ1-1; D unresolved. The V gene's germline CDR1 is SGHTA and CDR2 FQGNSA. Trimming took off 3 bases at V and 0 bases at J, with 8 bases between the two ends. CDR3 length equals 14 residues. CDR3 sequence (DNA): TGTGCCAGCAGCTTTTTGAACCTGAACACTGAAGCTTTCTTT. Amino acid sequence: CASSFLNLNTEAFF.

This clone turned up a few times. The chain couples TRBV5-1 to TRBJ2-1; 11 bases are a match to TRBD2. The V gene's germline CDR1 is SGHRS and CDR2 YFSETQ. The V segment lost 5 bases and the J segment 6 bases; nucleotides outside the gene matches: 7. CDR3 length: 15 residues. CDR3 in amino acids: CASSPLAGVVNEQFF. Here the CDR3 DNA reads TGCGCCAGCAGTCCACTAGCGGGAGTTGTCAATGAGCAGTTCTTC.

The chain employs TRBV2 and TRBJ2-7, with 10 positions matching TRBD2. The CDR3 length is 14 residues. Germline V lookup: CDR1 SNHLY, CDR2 FYNNEI. Trimming at V came to 5 bases and at J to 6 bases, leaving 7 bases not matched to a gene. The CDR3 DNA sequence: TGTGCCAGCAGTCCGTGGGGACTAGCGACCGAGCAGTACTTC. Its translation: CASSPWGLATEQYF.

This rearrangement joins TRBV5-1 to TRBJ2-1; D not resolved. Germline lookup yields CDR1 SGHRS and CDR2 YFSETQ. V lost 4 bases and J lost 0, with 17 bases in between. This CDR3 has 17 residues. CDR3 loop: CASSPVIGGVSYNEQFF. The DNA of the CDR3 is TGCGCCAGCAGCCCCGTTATCGGCGGAGTCTCCTACAATGAGCAGTTCTTC.

To note about this clone: Within the sample, other DNA sequences also encode this same CDR3. The CDR3: CASSVVGQTNTEAFF. The CDR3 DNA is TGTGCCAGCAGCGTAGTTGGACAGACGAACACTGAAGCTTTCTTT. V gene TRBV9 combines with J gene TRBJ1-1; a possible D gene is TRBD1 (6 bases). The CDR3 is 15 residues long. Between the trimmed V and J ends, which lost 0 bases and 1 base, there was a span of 10 bases. Germline V gene data show CDR1 as SGDLS and CDR2 as YYNGEE.

The rearrangement links TRBV30 to TRBJ2-1; tentative D call: TRBD2 (5 bases). Germline lookup yields CDR1 GTSNPN and CDR2 SVGIG (reference sequence). V dropped 0 bases and J dropped 0 bases, with 9 bases sitting between them. This CDR3 contains 15 residues. CDR3 loop: CAWSVHGVSYNEQFF. DNA of the CDR3: TGTGCCTGGAGTGTCCACGGGGTCTCCTACAATGAGCAGTTCTTC.

This sequence joins TRBV4-1 and TRBJ1-4; D is unclear. Germline CDR1 MGHRA, CDR2 YSYEKL. Trimming left V 0 bases short and J 8 bases short, with 7 bases between. This CDR3 has 13 residues. In nucleotides, the CDR3 is TGCGCCAGCAGCCAAGAGCGTGGGGAAAAACTGTTTTTT. Protein product: CASSQERGEKLFF.

V usage is TRBV27 and J usage is TRBJ2-3; 9 bases map to TRBD1. This CDR3 region has 13 residues. The germline gives CDR1 MNHEY, CDR2 SMNVEV (reference sequence). The trim removed 7 bases at V and 4 bases at J, leaving 3 bases unmatched. As DNA, the CDR3 is TGTGCCAGCACCTGGACAGGGGCAGATACGCAGTATTTT. Its protein is CASTWTGADTQYF.

V and J are TRBV6-1 and TRBJ2-7; D remains ambiguous. The ends were cut back, 4 bases at V and 3 bases at J, with 7 bases in the middle. CDR3 length equals 12 residues. The germline V gene has CDR1 MNHNS and CDR2 SASEGT. The chain's CDR3 is CASSGTGYEQYF. The DNA for the CDR3 is TGTGCCAGCAGTGGGACGGGCTACGAGCAGTACTTC.

This clone was observed a handful of times. This rearrangement joins TRBV7-9 to TRBJ2-5; 7 bases line up with TRBD2. V shed 10 bases and J 5 bases; nucleotides not matched to a gene: 10. The CDR3 runs 13 residues. Germline CDR1 and CDR2: SEHNR and FQNEAQ (reference sequence). The CDR3 nucleotides are TGTGCCATTGTACAGGTGGGGGGGGAGACCCAGTACTTC. It specifies CAIVQVGGETQYF.

This clone occurred a few times. The chain carries TRBV19 and TRBJ1-1, with D possibly being TRBD1 (5 bases). This CDR3 region has 15 residues. Germline values: CDR1 LNHDA, CDR2 SQIVND (reference sequence). Deletions cut 1 base from V and 0 bases from J, with 9 bases between. CDR3 in amino acids: CASSIGGTVNTEAFF. The CDR3 DNA reads TGTGCCAGTAGTATAGGGGGGACTGTGAACACTGAAGCTTTCTTT.

This clone was seen a single time. The rearrangement uses TRBV4-1 and TRBJ2-1, with 10 bases aligning to TRBD2. Trimming took 2 bases from V and 5 from J; bases not matched to a gene: 9. The CDR3 runs to 17 residues. Germline CDR1 MGHRA, CDR2 YSYEKL. This CDR3 is CASSQYVGLAGDNEQFF. DNA of the CDR3: TGCGCCAGCAGCCAATACGTCGGGCTAGCGGGAGACAATGAGCAGTTCTTC.

A word on this clone: The same CDR3 arises from other DNA sequences in this sample as well. V is TRBV5-1 and J is TRBJ2-1; 11 nucleotides align to TRBD2. Germline V CDR1 and CDR2: SGHRS, YFSETQ. The CDR3 totals 15 residues. After removal of 4 bases from V and 6 bases from J, the junction contained 6 bases not matched to a gene. The CDR3 here is CASSPGTSGTNEQFF. CDR3 in DNA: TGCGCCAGCAGCCCGGGGACTAGCGGAACCAATGAGCAGTTCTTC.

The chain couples TRBV19 to TRBJ1-1, with unresolved D. V was trimmed by 3 bases and J by 1 base, leaving 12 bases between them. The CDR3 spans 15 residues. Germline V gene data show CDR1 as LNHDA and CDR2 as SQIVND (reference sequence). DNA for the CDR3: TGTGCCAGTAGTATTATTGGCACAGCGAACACTGAAGCTTTCTTT. Protein product: CASSIIGTANTEAFF.

The genes are TRBV7-2 and TRBJ2-3; 7 nucleotides line up with TRBD2. Losses at the gene ends were 5 bases for V and 0 bases for J; bases not matched to a gene: 14. This CDR3 spans 18 amino acids. CDR1 is SGHTA and CDR2 is FQGNSA in the germline V gene. The CDR3 protein is CASSPYTRASGSTDTQYF. DNA for the CDR3: TGTGCCAGCAGCCCATACACCAGGGCTAGCGGAAGCACAGATACGCAGTATTTT.

There are a few counts of this clone. This sequence joins TRBV5-1 and TRBJ2-1; 8 nucleotides agree with TRBD2. Germline V lookup: CDR1 SGHRS, CDR2 YFSETQ. V gave up 6 bases and J gave up 10 bases; unmatched junction bases: 18. CDR3 size: 16 residues. This chain's CDR3 is CASTPQSGSPDAEQFF. For the CDR3, the DNA is TGCGCCAGCACCCCACAGAGCGGGAGTCCCGATGCCGAGCAGTTCTTC.

This clone was observed a handful of times. V and J are TRBV29-1 and TRBJ1-2; D ambiguous. Germline V gene sequence: CDR1 SQVTM, CDR2 ANQGSEA. This CDR3 is 13 amino acids long. Trimming took off 1 base at V and 7 bases at J, with 13 bases between the two ends. CDR3 nucleotide sequence: TGCAGCGTTGAAGTGCTAGGACGGTCTGGCTACACCTTC. This translates into CSVEVLGRSGYTF.

This chain joins TRBV10-3 and TRBJ1-4, with 10 nucleotides matching TRBD1. The CDR3 is made up of 20 amino acids. Looked up from germline, CDR1 is ENHRY and CDR2 is SYGVKD. V dropped 3 bases and J dropped 6; count of bases not matched to a gene: 19. The CDR3 spells CAISDRTGTGDKGSYEKLFF. The DNA for the CDR3 is TGTGCCATCAGTGACCGAACAGGGACAGGGGATAAGGGGTCCTATGAAAAACTGTTTTTT.

J is TRBJ2-4 and V is TRBV7-8, with unresolved D. The germline V and J ends were trimmed by 0 bases and 4 bases, with 10 bases remaining between them. Germline CDR1 reads SGHVS; CDR2 reads FQNEAQ. This CDR3 has 15 residues. The CDR3 region has the DNA TGTGCCAGCAGCTTAGCGCCTGGCGTGAAAAACATTCAGTACTTC. It specifies CASSLAPGVKNIQYF.

Comment on this clone: Other DNA variants within this sample encode the same CDR3. This chain joins TRBV28 and TRBJ1-1; the D is unclear. Between the trimmed V and J ends, which lost 5 bases and 6 bases, there was a span of 7 bases. Germline CDR1 and CDR2: MDHEN and SYDVKM. This CDR3 has 11 amino acids. The CDR3 is CASSSAAEAFF. The CDR3 DNA is TGTGCCAGCAGTAGTGCGGCTGAAGCTTTCTTT. Full variable domain (missing parts from reference TRBV28 and TRBJ1-1): DVKVTQSSRYLVKRTGEKVFLECVQDMDHENMFWYRQDPGLGLRLIYFSYDVKMKEKGDIPEGYSVSREKKERFSLILESASTNQTSMYLCASSSAAEAFFGQGTRLTVV.